This T cell receptor beta chain was found in a study of shared T cell receptors in the human thymus. Method: immunoSEQ multiplex PCR; TCRdb's copy keeps in-frame clones and lacks some. The table lists about 660,000 clones, around 87% of them singletons. Only one count was recorded for this clone. These data also featured in a second study, about human thymus T cells.

The sequence was obtained from a boy under three years old with a congenital heart defect. Sequencing used thymocytes.

In DNA, the CDR3 is TGTGCTAGTGGTTTGGACCCGGCCACTTCGACAGGGCAGGGACAGCCCCAGCATTTT. It specifies CASGLDPATSTGQGQPQHF. This sequence joins TRBV12-5 and TRBJ1-5; 7 bases match TRBD1. Germline V gene lookup returns CDR1 LGHNT and CDR2 FRNRAP. The CDR3 totals 19 residues. V was pared by 1 base and J by 7 bases, with 19 bases of the junction left unmatched.